This TCR beta chain was retrieved from a study of T cell responses to AZD1222 COVID-19 vaccine. Study-wide results and caveats: Clonal diversity was possibly underestimated, and white British individuals and females predominated among donors. Vaccine-associated CD4 TCRs spanned spike, dominant at 160-218 and 743-854. Regions left unmutated in variants are reportedly the target of nearly half of spike-specific TCRs. Spike-specific TCR breadth and depth rose after two AZD1222 doses.

Profiled with immunoSEQ multiplex PCR; TCRdb holds only in-frame clones, not every one. This sample has hundreds of thousands of clones, with about 92% found just once. As to this clone: As yet, its antigen is unknown.

The clonotype comes from an adult in good health. The sample here was peripheral blood, taken on day 0 of MenACWY control vaccination.

The CDR3 region is CASSSGRQGVRNGYTF. The CDR3 nucleotides are TGTGCCAGCAGCTCAGGCCGACAGGGAGTCAGGAATGGCTACACCTTC. V is TRBV7-2 and J is TRBJ1-2; the match to TRBD1 covers 7 bases. V shed 4 bases and J 6 bases; nucleotides not matched to a gene: 14. Germline values: CDR1 SGHTA, CDR2 FQGNSA. The CDR3 spans 16 residues.